Reported below is one TCR beta chain. This sample was included in a study of blood T cell repertoires in COVID-19. Study-wide background: In each case, the material was cDNA or gDNA derived from T cells, B-cell-depleted T cells, or PBMCs.

Trimming stripped 8 bases from V and 2 bases from J, with 15 bases between. Per germline, CDR1 ENHRY and CDR2 SYGVKD. The CDR3 extends over 14 amino acids. Assay used: immunoSEQ multiplex PCR; TCRdb lists only in-frame clones, some missing. This table has a few hundred thousand clones, approximately 90% appearing once. This sequence was found in a man in his fifties or sixties with acute or convalescent COVID-19. The sample consisted of peripheral blood. The chain joins TRBV10-3 to TRBJ1-1, with D possibly being TRBD1 (5 bases). In nucleotides, the CDR3 is TGTGCCATCCGATCTCGGGGGGAAAACACTGAAGCTTTCTTT. As protein: CAIRSRGENTEAFF.